This T cell receptor beta chain came from a study of Graves' ophthalmopathy and Graves' hyperthyroidism (dated by TCRdb to the late 2010s). As for the study more broadly: Peripheral blood was collected at initial diagnosis, prior to any treatment. Once sampling was done, hyperthyroidism patients were given methimazole at a starting dose of 30 mg daily, while ophthalmopathy patients were given high-dose intravenous methylprednisolone. The independent validation cohort included about 20 hyperthyroidism patients plus 17 patients who later progressed from hyperthyroidism to ophthalmopathy. TCR beta repertoire signatures were used to distinguish Graves' ophthalmopathy from Graves' hyperthyroidism and to predict progression to ophthalmopathy. To explore V-J signatures distinguishing ophthalmopathy from hyperthyroidism, a discovery set of 100 patients (around 44 ophthalmopathy, roughly 60 stable hyperthyroidism) was enrolled. The roughly 90 discovery patients were divided at random into training and test sets in a 7:3 ratio. In roughly 6 hyperthyroidism patients, the T-cell repertoires found in thyroid tissue were compared with those found in blood. In total, 135 blood samples were TCR-sequenced: approximately 42 ophthalmopathy, some 75 hyperthyroidism and approximately 17 hyperthyroidism-to-ophthalmopathy patients.

For repertoire sequencing, the TCR beta CDR3 regions were amplified from RNA transcripts. The first round of RT-PCR was done with HTBI primers and the Qiagen OneStep RT-PCR kit, and was followed by a second round of multiplex PCR, then size selection and purification. Sequencing of the libraries was carried out on an Illumina HiSeq2000 in paired-end mode with 100 bp reads. The authors processed their data as follows. SOAPnuke was used for read processing, and reads with adapters, uncalled bases, a mean Phred below 15, or no exact constant-primer or identifier match were discarded. High-quality paired reads were merged with COPE v1.2.5. Clonotypes were defined as unique nucleotide sequences and were aligned to IMGT TRB V, D and J references using MiTCR v1.1. Analysis was restricted to V-J combinations with a frequency above 0.0001, which covered about 99% of repertoires. For each V-J combination, a TCR clonal expansion and chaos score was defined as the ratio of F50 clonal expansion to chaos observed in the TCRdist matrix. Welch's t-statistics and random forest were used to narrow the features down to more than 10 V-J combinations, which were then fed into a naive Bayes classifier. Thyroid-blood repertoire similarity was quantified with the Morisita-Horn index. The raw public data were reprocessed by TCRdb itself: fastp quality trimming at Q25, MiXCR clonotype calling, in-frame beta chains only. Each entry is one CDR3 protein sequence, shown with its most common DNA and genes. It is TCRdb's table, rather than the study itself, that gives the V and J calls and clone size. The sample records fewer than 400,000 distinct CDR3 sequences, around 19% of which are singletons. Around 1.6% of the sample is taken by the ten largest.

The investigation overall reported the following: In cross-validation, the 13-signature model distinguished ophthalmopathy from stable hyperthyroidism with approximately 90% sensitivity and around 81% specificity, and in the test set the corresponding values were approximately 80% and 68%. In validation, the model predicted ophthalmopathy progression with more than 70% sensitivity and approximately 78% specificity; 12 predicted patients were CT-confirmed with GO in a median of around 6 months. No statistical method was used to predetermine the sample size, and group allocation was not hidden from the investigators. Among expanded thyroid clonotypes with frequency above 0.001, most also showed up in blood, which suggests that blood repertoires may reflect the thyroid immune response.

The ophthalmopathy patients had moderately to severely active disease, with a Clinical Activity Score of 3 or higher, a NOSPECS grade of 4 or higher, and a disease duration of less than 3 months. Patients were excluded if they had other autoimmune diseases, uncontrolled infections, pregnancy or lactation. Clinical symptoms, serum thyroxine, TRAb, thyroid ultrasound and orbital computed tomography were used for diagnosis. Ficoll-Paque density gradient centrifugation was used to isolate PBMCs from around 10 ml of fresh peripheral blood. Total RNA was extracted with Trizol reagent and quality-checked on an Agilent 2100 Bioanalyzer. In its sample, this clonotype was seen many times. The antigen this receptor binds is unknown. One base away there is no much larger clone; base qualities are not given. CDR1 and CDR2, per the germline V gene, are SQVTM and ANQGSEA. The germline V end is reduced by 6 bases and the J end by 6 bases; junction bases left unmatched: 5. From the cysteine through the phenylalanine, the CDR3 covers 11 amino acids. The CDR3 DNA has 33 bases and is translated from base 1.

This TCR derives from a woman under 30 with Graves' ophthalmopathy. Donor details come from another sample of the same person, matched by shared clones. In this chain, TRBV29-1 is recombined with TRBJ2-7, with 7 bases matching TRBD1. Sequenced sample: peripheral blood. The sequenced DNA is TGCAGCGTAAACAGGGGATTCGAGCAGTACTTC. This translates into CSVNRGFEQYF.